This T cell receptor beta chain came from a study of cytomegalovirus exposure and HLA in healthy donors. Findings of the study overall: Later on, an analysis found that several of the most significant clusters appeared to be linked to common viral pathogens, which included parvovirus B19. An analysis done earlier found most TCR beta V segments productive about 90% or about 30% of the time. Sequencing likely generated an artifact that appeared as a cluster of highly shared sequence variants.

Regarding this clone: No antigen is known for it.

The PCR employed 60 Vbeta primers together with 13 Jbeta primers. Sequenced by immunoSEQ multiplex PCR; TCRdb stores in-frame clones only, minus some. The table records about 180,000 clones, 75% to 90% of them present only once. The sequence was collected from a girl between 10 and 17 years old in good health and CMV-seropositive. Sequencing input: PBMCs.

The CDR3 protein is CASSRRTGTRPYEQYF. CDR3 in DNA: TGTGCCAGCAGCCGTCGGACCGGGACTAGACCCTACGAGCAGTACTTC. The chain links TRBV5-4 to TRBJ2-7; 8 bases fit TRBD2. CDR3 length: 16 amino acids. CDR1 and CDR2 (germline): SGHNT, YYREEE (reference sequence). Germline trimming cut 4 bases from V and 2 bases from J; bases unmatched to any gene: 11.